What follows are 13 T cell receptor beta chains derived from one specimen sequenced in a study of control samples from healthy donors and cancer patients (dated by TCRdb to 2020 to 2021). To prepare the library, the immunoSEQ multiplex PCR assay was applied. TCRdb provides this immuneACCESS table in a form limited to in-frame rearrangements. Some clones are lacking; in checked studies, under half of them reflect an unresolved V gene, and why the rest are absent is not known. This sample has 150,000 to 200,000 clones in its table, and roughly 88% of those were observed once. About 1.7% of the sample comes from the top ten. Input material: blood. These TCRs come from a man aged 18-30 years in good health.

The gene calls are TRBV4-2 and TRBJ1-1; the D is unclear. Germline V gene data show CDR1 as LGHNA and CDR2 as YNFKEQ. V was clipped by 1 base and J by 7 bases, with 10 bases between them. The CDR3 is 13 amino acids. The CDR3 region is CASSQADDSEAFF. CDR3 bases: TGTGCCAGCAGCCAAGCGGATGATAGTGAAGCTTTCTTT.

The chain couples TRBV28 to TRBJ2-7; D unclear. V lost 5 bases to trimming and J lost 9 bases, with 20 bases between them. CDR1 is MDHEN and CDR2 is SYDVKM in the germline V gene. This CDR3 contains 14 residues. CDR3 loop: CASSPSASRPGQYF. DNA of the CDR3: TGTGCCAGCAGTCCGAGTGCTTCGAGGCCAGGGCAGTACTTC.

This clone was seen a single time. V usage is TRBV6-5 and J usage is TRBJ1-2, with D possibly TRBD1 on 5 matching bases. Trimming stripped 7 bases from V and 3 bases from J, with 12 bases between. The CDR3 covers 13 residues. Germline V gene data show CDR1 as MNHEY and CDR2 as SVGAGI. The CDR3 region has the DNA TGTGCCAGCATCCCAGGGATTGACTATGGCTACACCTTC. This gives the protein CASIPGIDYGYTF.

The chain combines TRBV10-3 with TRBJ2-5; weak D call: TRBD1 (6 bases). The V and J ends lost 6 bases and 6 bases respectively, with 11 bases between them. The CDR3 is made up of 12 amino acids. The germline V gene has CDR1 ENHRY and CDR2 SYGVKD. The CDR3 loop reads CAISQDSQTQYF. CDR3 coding DNA: TGTGCCATCAGCCAGGACAGTCAGACCCAGTACTTC.

This clone was found once. The chain's CDR3 is CASSQGTSGGFIDTGELFF. CDR3 bases: TGCGCCAGCAGCCAAGGAACCAGCGGGGGCTTCATTGACACCGGGGAGCTGTTTTTT. V is TRBV4-3 and J is TRBJ2-2; 8 nucleotides align to TRBD2. The V and J ends lost 1 base and 3 bases, in that order; junction bases with no gene match: 13. This CDR3 has 19 amino acids. CDR1 LGHNA and CDR2 YSLEER come from the germline V gene.

V is TRBV7-2 and J is TRBJ2-3; 8 bases fit TRBD1. V dropped 2 bases and J dropped 5; count of bases not matched to a gene: 12. Germline V gene lookup returns CDR1 SGHTA and CDR2 FQGNSA. The CDR3 length is 17 residues. The CDR3 sequence: CASSLQFRQGNLDTQYF. The CDR3 DNA reads as TGTGCCAGCAGCTTACAATTCCGACAGGGGAATCTAGATACGCAGTATTTT.

The J gene is TRBJ1-3, the V gene TRBV7-2; D is possibly TRBD1 (6 bases). With 3 bases removed from V and 0 bases from J, the gap between germline ends came to 12 bases. The CDR3 is 16 residues long. Germline CDR1 reads SGHTA; CDR2 reads FQGNSA. The CDR3 reads CASSFPTGPSGNTIYF. CDR3 DNA: TGTGCCAGCAGCTTTCCAACAGGGCCCTCTGGAAACACCATATATTTT.

This clone turned up a few times. The V gene is TRBV29-1, the J gene TRBJ1-1; 9 nucleotides align to TRBD1. The CDR3 consists of 13 residues. The germline CDR1 and CDR2 sequences are SQVTM and ANQGSEA. V lost 7 bases, J lost 7 bases, and 10 bases stayed unmatched. CDR3 DNA: TGCAGCGCACGGGACAGGGATTTTGATGAAGCTTTCTTT. This codes for CSARDRDFDEAFF.

The chain recombines TRBV4-2 with TRBJ2-3; D uncertain. Germline V lookup: CDR1 LGHNA, CDR2 YNFKEQ. The V gene lost 3 bases and the J gene lost 6 bases, with 7 bases spanning the gap. CDR3 length: 12 amino acids. CDR3 sequence (DNA): TGTGCCAGCAGCCATGACTGGGATACGCAGTATTTT. Translated, it gives CASSHDWDTQYF.

V gene TRBV18 combines with J gene TRBJ2-2, with unresolved D. Germline assignment: CDR1 KGHSH and CDR2 LQKENI. V was trimmed by 0 bases and J by 1 base, leaving 3 bases between them. The CDR3 sequence is 14 residues long. The CDR3 sequence: CASSPPQNTGELFF. The CDR3 DNA follows: TGTGCCAGCTCACCACCGCAGAACACCGGGGAGCTGTTTTTT. The full variable domain, with the rest looked up from reference TRBV18 and TRBJ2-2, is NAGVMQNPRHLVRRRGQEARLRCSPMKGHSHVYWYRQLPEEGLKFMVYLQKENIIDESGMPKERFSAEFPKEGPSILRIQQVVRGDSAAYFCASSPPQNTGELFFGEGSRLTVL.

This sequence joins TRBV3-1 (or the pseudogene TRBV3-2) and TRBJ2-5, with a tentative D call TRBD2 (5 bases). The germline V gene has CDR1 LGHDT and CDR2 YNNKEL (reference sequence). The CDR3 is 15 amino acids. V was shortened by 0 bases and J by 4 bases, with 12 bases between the two germline ends. The CDR3 DNA sequence: TGTGCCAGCAGCCAAGACATGGCTAGCTTAGAGACCCAGTACTTC. It codes for CASSQDMASLETQYF.

This clone turned up a few times. The V gene is TRBV5-4, the J gene TRBJ2-7, with D maybe TRBD1 (7 bases). Trimming cost V 1 base and J 7 bases, with 18 bases left between them. Germline CDR1 reads SGHNT; CDR2 reads YYREEE (reference sequence). CDR3 length: 15 amino acids. The CDR3 DNA reads TGTGCCAGCAGCTTGAGGGGGCGTTGGGAGGAGGAGCAGTACTTC. Encoded protein: CASSLRGRWEEEQYF.

This chain links TRBV28 with TRBJ2-2; D remains ambiguous. The CDR3 has 14 residues. Trimming shortened V by 2 bases and J by 7 bases, and 11 bases separated the two germline ends. The germline gives CDR1 MDHEN, CDR2 SYDVKM. Here the CDR3 reads CASSLVKPFGELFF. CDR3 nucleotide sequence: TGTGCCAGCAGTTTAGTAAAGCCTTTCGGGGAGCTGTTTTTT.